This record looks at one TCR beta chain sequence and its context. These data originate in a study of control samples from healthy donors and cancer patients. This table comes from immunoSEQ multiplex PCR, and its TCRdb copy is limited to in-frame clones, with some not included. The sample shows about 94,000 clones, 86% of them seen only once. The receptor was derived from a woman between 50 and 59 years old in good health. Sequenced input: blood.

As DNA, the CDR3 is TGTGCCAGCAGTTTCCGGCGGGCCAACGTCCTGACTTTC. It specifies CASSFRRANVLTF. V is TRBV27 and J is TRBJ2-6; D gene uncertain. From germline, CDR1 is MNHEY and CDR2 SMNVEV (reference sequence). V lost 3 bases and J 5 bases, leaving 5 bases between the germline ends. The CDR3 contains 13 residues.